This TCR beta chain emerged from a study of early T cells in non-severe SARS-CoV-2 infection. Study-wide background: Bulk RNA taken from unsorted whole blood was sequenced, leaving chains unpaired. General study results and limits: In VDJdb matching, anti-spike CD8 responses were favored while private and CD4 specificities went missing.

This clonotype was seen ten or more times. The antigen is unknown. Per the germline V gene, CDR1 is SGHTA and CDR2 is FQGNSA. Trimming pared 5 bases from V and 7 bases from J, leaving 14 bases between. The CDR3 is 13 residues long. The TCR library protocol attached unique molecular identifiers to the individual cDNA molecules. A single record per CDR3 protein comes from TCRdb applying MiXCR to the 5' RACE reads. The sample holds tens of thousands of distinct CDR3 sequences; around 13% are singletons and the top ten take 1.3%. This sequence joins TRBV7-2 and TRBJ1-1, with a tentative D call TRBD1 (6 bases). Sequenced sample: whole blood. This sequence originates from an adult who was a healthcare worker with PCR-confirmed SARS-CoV-2 infection or an uninfected control (not recorded which). This chain's CDR3 is CASSTHRGLEAFF. In nucleotides, the CDR3 is TGTGCCAGCAGCACGCACCGGGGGCTTGAAGCTTTCTTT.